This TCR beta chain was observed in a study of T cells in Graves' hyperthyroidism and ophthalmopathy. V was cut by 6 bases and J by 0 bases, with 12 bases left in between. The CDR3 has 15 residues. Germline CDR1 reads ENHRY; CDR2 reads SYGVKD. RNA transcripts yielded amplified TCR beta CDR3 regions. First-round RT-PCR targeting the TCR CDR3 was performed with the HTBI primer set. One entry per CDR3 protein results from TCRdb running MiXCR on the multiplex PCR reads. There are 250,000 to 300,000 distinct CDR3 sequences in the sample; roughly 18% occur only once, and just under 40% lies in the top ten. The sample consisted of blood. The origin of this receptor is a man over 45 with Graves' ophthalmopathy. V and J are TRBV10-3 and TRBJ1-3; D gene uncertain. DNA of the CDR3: TGTGCCATCAGGGGCACAGCGTCCTCTGGAAACACCATATATTTT. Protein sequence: CAIRGTASSGNTIYF.